These 25 T cell receptor beta chains originate from one sample sequenced in a study of blood T cell repertoires in COVID-19. Measured with immunoSEQ multiplex PCR; TCRdb has only the in-frame clones, and not every one. The table includes 80,000 to 95,000 clones, less than 85% detected once. Sample: peripheral blood. These receptors came from a man older than 75 with acute or convalescent COVID-19.

The chain is built from TRBV27 and TRBJ1-4; TRBD1 is a possible D gene (6 bases). The CDR3 contains 15 residues. Germline V lookup: CDR1 MNHEY, CDR2 SMNVEV (reference sequence). Trimming took off 1 base at V and 5 bases at J, with 11 bases between the two ends. CDR3 in amino acids: CASSLLGATNEKLFF. The CDR3 DNA reads TGTGCCAGCAGTTTATTGGGGGCCACGAATGAAAAACTGTTTTTT.

V usage is TRBV11-2 and J usage is TRBJ2-3; 7 nucleotides align to TRBD2. The CDR3 covers 15 residues. J gave up 1 base and V 5 bases, and 6 bases lay outside the gene matches. Germline V lookup: CDR1 SGHAT, CDR2 FQNNGV. CDR3 protein: CASSAGLVGTDTQYF. The CDR3 coding sequence is TGTGCCAGCAGCGCTGGACTAGTGGGCACAGATACGCAGTATTTT.

V usage is TRBV4-1 and J usage is TRBJ2-5; TRBD2 agrees at 11 bases. From germline, CDR1 is MGHRA and CDR2 YSYEKL. The CDR3 has 16 amino acids. With V trimmed by 1 base and J by 5 bases, 6 bases remained unmatched. CDR3 protein: CASSQAVAGGRETQYF. The DNA of the CDR3 is TGCGCCAGCAGCCAAGCCGTAGCGGGAGGGAGGGAGACCCAGTACTTC.

The CDR3 here is CASIGQGEYNEQFF. CDR3 DNA: TGTGCCAGTATAGGACAGGGGGAATACAATGAGCAGTTCTTC. This chain joins TRBV19 and TRBJ2-1, with 10 bases aligning to TRBD1. Per the germline V gene, CDR1 is LNHDA and CDR2 is SQIVND (reference sequence). The CDR3 extends over 14 amino acids. The trim removed 7 bases at V and 4 bases at J, leaving 4 bases unmatched.

This clone was detected only a few times. CDR3 in DNA: TGTGCCAGCAGCTTAGGACAGGTGGAGAATGAAAAACTGTTTTTT. Translating it yields CASSLGQVENEKLFF. V usage is TRBV7-8 and J usage is TRBJ1-4; a weak D match, TRBD1 (6 bases). V was cut by 1 base and J by 5 bases, with 11 bases left in between. CDR1 and CDR2 (germline): SGHVS, FQNEAQ. The CDR3 length is 15 residues.

This clone showed up just a few times. The chain has TRBV5-4 and TRBJ2-2, with 8 bases lining up with TRBD2. The germline CDR1 and CDR2 sequences are SGHNT and YYREEE (reference sequence). Germline trimming cut 4 bases from V and 1 base from J; bases unmatched to any gene: 3. This CDR3 has 15 amino acids. CDR3 region: CASSPTSGNTGELFF. The CDR3 nucleotides read TGTGCCAGCAGCCCAACTAGCGGGAACACCGGGGAGCTGTTTTTT. The full variable domain, rest sourced from reference TRBV5-4 and TRBJ2-2, is ETGVTQSPTHLIKTRGQQVTLRCSSQSGHNTVSWYQQALGQGPQFIFQYYREEENGRGNFPPRFSGLQFPNYSSELNVNALELDDSALYLCASSPTSGNTGELFFGEGSRLTVL.

Notes on this clone: One junction end does not reproduce the germline sequence, and a read error may be involved. The rearrangement links TRBV19 to TRBJ1-5, with D hard to call. This CDR3 region has 15 residues. Germline V gives CDR1 LNHDA, CDR2 SQIVND (reference sequence). The CDR3 DNA follows: TGTGCCAGTAGTATTCCCCCTCGGGTAAATCCGCCCCAGCATTTT. Protein: CASSIPPRVNPPQHF.

The rearrangement joins TRBV6-5 to TRBJ2-1; 8 bases match TRBD2. Unmatched junction bases numbered 11, after V lost 5 bases and J lost 8 bases. The CDR3 contains 15 residues. Germline assignment: CDR1 MNHEY and CDR2 SVGAGI. In nucleotides, the CDR3 is TGTGCCAGCAGTCCTTCAGCGGGAGTGGGGTATGAGCAGTTCTTC. This gives the protein CASSPSAGVGYEQFF.

This clone was recorded only once. The chain recombines TRBV5-1 with TRBJ2-1; D possibly corresponds to TRBD2 (7 bases). Germline V CDR1 and CDR2: SGHRS, YFSETQ. This CDR3 region has 14 residues. Trimming took off 7 bases at V and 8 bases at J, with 19 bases between the two ends. Written as DNA, the CDR3 is TGCGCCAGCCGCGCGGGGGCAGTATTCGATGAGCAGTTCTTC. Translated, it gives CASRAGAVFDEQFF.

This clone was seen only a few times. The chain couples TRBV3-1 (or the pseudogene TRBV3-2) to TRBJ1-1; D uncertain. Trimming shortened V by 1 base and J by 1 base, and 4 bases separated the two germline ends. This CDR3 spans 13 amino acids. The germline gives CDR1 LGHDT, CDR2 YNNKEL (reference sequence). This CDR3 is CASSQVKNTEAFF. DNA of the CDR3: TGTGCCAGCAGCCAAGTTAAGAACACTGAAGCTTTCTTT.

V usage is TRBV4-2 and J usage is TRBJ1-2; D gene unclear. The germline V and J ends were trimmed by 1 base and 8 bases, with 8 bases remaining between them. This CDR3 has 12 residues. Looked up from germline, CDR1 is LGHNA and CDR2 is YNFKEQ. The CDR3, as DNA: TGTGCCAGCAGCCAAGCCCAGCGGGGCTACACCTTC. Encoded protein: CASSQAQRGYTF.

The genes are TRBV20-1 and TRBJ2-3; 11 bases map to TRBD2. V dropped 3 bases and J dropped 6; count of bases not matched to a gene: 11. The germline V gene encodes CDR1 DFQATT and CDR2 SNEGSKA (reference sequence). This CDR3 contains 16 residues. CDR3 bases: TGCAGTGCTAGTCCTCTGGCGACTAGCGGGAAGGATACGCAGTATTTT. Amino acid sequence: CSASPLATSGKDTQYF.

This clone is a singleton in its sample. The gene calls are TRBV5-1 and TRBJ1-1, with TRBD1 matching 8 bases. V trimming: 2 bases; J trimming: 4 bases; junction bases outside the gene matches: 10. The CDR3 contains 16 residues. Germline lookup yields CDR1 SGHRS and CDR2 YFSETQ. Written as DNA, the CDR3 is TGCGCCAGCAGCTTTTTCAGGCAGGGGGCTACCACTGAAGCTTTCTTT. Amino acid sequence: CASSFFRQGATTEAFF.

V is TRBV10-2 and J is TRBJ2-3; 9 bases match TRBD2. In germline, CDR1 is WSHSY, CDR2 SAAADI. CDR3 length equals 18 residues. Unmatched junction bases numbered 15, after V lost 6 bases and J lost 2 bases. CDR3 in amino acids: CASRPPLAGAGATDTQYF. The CDR3 DNA reads as TGCGCCAGCAGACCCCCGTTAGCGGGAGCGGGGGCCACAGATACGCAGTATTTT.

The J gene is TRBJ2-2, the V gene TRBV25-1; TRBD2 matches 11 bases. With V trimmed by 5 bases and J by 0 bases, 2 bases remained unmatched. Germline-derived CDR1 and CDR2 are MGHDK and SYGVNS. There are 16 residues in the CDR3. CDR3 DNA sequence: TGTGCCAGCAGTAGACTAGCGGGGCCGAACACCGGGGAGCTGTTTTTT. It yields the protein CASSRLAGPNTGELFF.

The rearrangement joins TRBV6-5 to TRBJ1-2; TRBD1 matches 7 bases. This CDR3 has 13 amino acids. The J segment lost 5 bases and the V segment lost 6 bases, leaving 6 bases of the junction unmatched. Germline V gives CDR1 MNHEY, CDR2 SVGAGI. The CDR3 DNA sequence: TGTGCCAGCAGAAGCCCAGGGGGATATGGCTACACCTTC. Amino acid sequence: CASRSPGGYGYTF.

V usage is TRBV27 and J usage is TRBJ1-5; D gene unclear. V lost 7 bases, J lost 2 bases, and 12 bases lay in between. This CDR3 has 14 amino acids. Germline CDR1 MNHEY, CDR2 SMNVEV (reference sequence). The CDR3 nucleotides read TGTGCCAGCACAACTAGACCCGGCAATCAGCCCCAGCATTTT. Its protein is CASTTRPGNQPQHF.

This clone was detected only once. V and J are TRBV6-5 and TRBJ1-1; D perhaps matches TRBD1 (5 bases). The CDR3 totals 11 residues. Trimming pared 8 bases from V and 5 bases from J, leaving 9 bases between. Looked up from germline, CDR1 is MNHEY and CDR2 is SVGAGI. The CDR3 reads CASGGGTEAFF. In nucleotides, the CDR3 is TGTGCCAGCGGGGGGGGGACTGAAGCTTTCTTT.

The chain recombines TRBV20-1 with TRBJ2-6, with no clear D. The CDR3 has 11 amino acids. Trimming removed 5 bases at V and 4 bases at J, with 3 bases between. Germline loops: CDR1 DFQATT, CDR2 SNEGSKA (reference sequence). The CDR3 DNA is TGCAGTGCTGGCGGGGCCAACGTCCTGACTTTC. It encodes CSAGGANVLTF.

The chain employs TRBV4-1 and TRBJ1-1; 8 bases map to TRBD1. The ends lost 0 bases at V and 7 bases at J; junction bases unmatched: 1. The CDR3 sequence is 13 residues long. Germline CDR1 is MGHRA and CDR2 is YSYEKL. CDR3 amino acids: CASSQEQGGEAFF. DNA of the CDR3: TGCGCCAGCAGCCAAGAACAGGGGGGTGAAGCTTTCTTT.

V usage is TRBV5-1 and J usage is TRBJ1-3; TRBD1 is a possible D gene (6 bases). Trimming removed 0 bases at V and 2 bases at J, with 9 bases between. Germline V CDR1 and CDR2: SGHRS, YFSETQ. The CDR3 runs 15 residues. Here the CDR3 reads CASSLDRATGNTIYF. The CDR3 DNA is TGCGCCAGCAGCTTGGACAGGGCCACTGGAAACACCATATATTTT. Combining the CDR3 with reference TRBV5-1 and TRBJ1-3 gives the whole variable domain KAGVTQTPRYLIKTRGQQVTLSCSPISGHRSVSWYQQTPGQGLQFLFEYFSETQRNKGNFPGRFSGRQFSNSRSEMNVSTLELGDSALYLCASSLDRATGNTIYFGEGSWLTVV.

The chain joins TRBV18 to TRBJ1-2; 7 bases fit TRBD1. This CDR3 is 13 amino acids long. V trimming: 3 bases; J trimming: 2 bases; junction bases outside the gene matches: 0. Germline-derived CDR1 and CDR2 are KGHSH and LQKENI. The CDR3 DNA follows: TGTGCCAGCTCACCGGGACAGAACTATGGCTACACCTTC. Translating gives CASSPGQNYGYTF.

CDR3 sequence (DNA): TGTGCCAGTAGTATCCCAGGGTCCTACGAGCAGTACTTC. The encoded protein is CASSIPGSYEQYF. The V and J genes are TRBV19 and TRBJ2-7; D possibly corresponds to TRBD1 (5 bases). Looked up from germline, CDR1 is LNHDA and CDR2 is SQIVND (reference sequence). V dropped 3 bases and J dropped 1 base, with 7 bases sitting between them. CDR3 length: 13 amino acids.

V gene TRBV11-2 combines with J gene TRBJ2-5; 11 nucleotides agree with TRBD2. The germline CDR1 and CDR2 sequences are SGHAT and FQNNGV. V gave up 1 base and J gave up 5 bases; unmatched junction bases: 9. The CDR3 runs 17 residues. The CDR3 loop is CASSLGGSGRAGETQYF. In DNA, the CDR3 is TGTGCCAGCAGCTTAGGAGGTAGCGGGAGGGCCGGGGAGACCCAGTACTTC.

This chain connects TRBV4-3 to TRBJ2-2; 7 bases agree with TRBD2. This CDR3 region has 17 residues. The V segment lost 0 bases and the J segment 6 bases; nucleotides outside the gene matches: 10. Germline V CDR1 and CDR2: LGHNA, YSLEER. For the CDR3, the DNA is TGCGCCAGCAGCCAAGACTCCCGCGGGAGTTTACCCGGGGAGCTGTTTTTT. This sequence encodes CASSQDSRGSLPGELFF.